The 24 T cell receptor beta chains below all came from one sample that was sequenced in a study of somatic mutations in cytotoxic T cells in rheumatoid arthritis. Data came from immunoSEQ multiplex PCR; TCRdb stores just in-frame clones and leaves some out. The sample holds approximately 3,400 clones, roughly 83% seen once. Sequencing used CD8+ T cells sorted from blood. The receptors here all came from a man aged 50 to 59 with rheumatoid arthritis.

The chain is built from TRBV28 and TRBJ2-7, with 11 bases matching TRBD2. Germline CDR1 is MDHEN and CDR2 is SYDVKM. This CDR3 contains 15 residues. The trim removed 3 bases at V and 0 bases at J, leaving 1 base unmatched. The CDR3 loop is CASSLGLADSYEQYF. CDR3 nucleotide sequence: TGTGCCAGCAGTTTGGGACTAGCGGACTCCTACGAGCAGTACTTC.

The V and J genes are TRBV6-4 and TRBJ2-3, with TRBD2 as a possible D gene (6 bases). V was trimmed by 2 bases and J by 8 bases, leaving 14 bases between them. The CDR3 totals 14 residues. Germline V lookup: CDR1 MRHNA, CDR2 SNTAGT. The CDR3 region has the DNA TGTGCCAGCAGTGACGGGCGGGAATCGGGTACGCAGTATTTT. Translating it yields CASSDGRESGTQYF.

This chain links TRBV9 with TRBJ2-3, with TRBD2 matching over 8 bases. CDR3 length: 15 amino acids. Germline CDR1 reads SGDLS; CDR2 reads YYNGEE. Trimming removed 4 bases from V and 4 bases from J; junction bases left unmatched: 8. The CDR3, as DNA: TGTGCCAGCAGCCCCAACGCGGGGGGCCCAGATACGCAGTATTTT. It codes for CASSPNAGGPDTQYF.

The rearrangement joins TRBV27 to TRBJ1-5; D is uncertain. The CDR3 runs 17 residues. Germline V gene sequence: CDR1 MNHEY, CDR2 SMNVEV (reference sequence). The V gene lost 5 bases and the J gene lost 0 bases, with 17 bases spanning the gap. CDR3 DNA sequence: TGTGCCAGCAGTATAAAGATGACAACTTATAGCAATCAGCCCCAGCATTTT. Its translation is CASSIKMTTYSNQPQHF.

CDR3 bases: TGTGCCAGCAGTGATGGGACAGGGTTTACTGGGGCCAACGTCCTGACTTTC. This codes for CASSDGTGFTGANVLTF. The genes are TRBV25-1 and TRBJ2-6; 9 positions agree with TRBD1. This CDR3 has 17 amino acids. V gave up 3 bases and J gave up 2 bases; unmatched junction bases: 5. In germline, CDR1 is MGHDK, CDR2 SYGVNS. Complete variable domain (other parts from reference TRBV25-1 and TRBJ2-6): EADIYQTPRYLVIGTGKKITLECSQTMGHDKMYWYQQDPGMELHLIHYSYGVNSTEKGDLSSESTVSRIRTEHFPLTLESARPSHTSQYLCASSDGTGFTGANVLTFGAGSRLTVL.

The genes are TRBV28 and TRBJ2-1; 8 bases map to TRBD2. V was pared by 5 bases and J by 8 bases, with 11 bases of the junction left unmatched. Germline V gene sequence: CDR1 MDHEN, CDR2 SYDVKM. The CDR3 length is 15 residues. Here the CDR3 DNA reads TGTGCCAGCAGTACCCGCCCAGCGGGAGTGGATGAGCAGTTCTTC. Translating gives CASSTRPAGVDEQFF.

V is TRBV15 and J is TRBJ2-7; 9 nucleotides match TRBD1. The germline V gene has CDR1 LNHNV and CDR2 YYDKDF (reference sequence). CDR3 length: 13 residues. J lost 5 bases, V lost 8 bases, and 7 bases had no gene match. The CDR3 DNA sequence: TGTGCCACCGCACAGGGGGCTTGGGACGAGCAGTACTTC. The encoded protein is CATAQGAWDEQYF.

The sample holds a few counts of this clone. V is TRBV5-4 and J is TRBJ2-7; 9 bases align to TRBD1. Germline CDR1 and CDR2: SGHNT and YYREEE (reference sequence). The CDR3 spans 18 residues. Trimming took 7 bases from V and 3 from J; bases not matched to a gene: 20. The CDR3 DNA reads TGTGCCAGCTATATGGGGGGTCCGGGACAGGGTTACTTCTACGAGCAGTACTTC. Its translation: CASYMGGPGQGYFYEQYF.

The rearrangement uses TRBV7-8 and TRBJ2-5; D not resolved. The end of the DNA aligns better with TRBJ2-7, so the J call may be wrong. Looked up from germline, CDR1 is SGHVS and CDR2 is FQNEAQ. This CDR3 has 13 amino acids. As DNA, the CDR3 is TGTGCCAGCAGCTATTCCGCAACCCACGAGCAGTACTTC. Translating it yields CASSYSATHEQYF.

V usage is TRBV4-1 and J usage is TRBJ2-1; 8 bases line up with TRBD1. The CDR3 is made up of 17 amino acids. In germline, CDR1 is MGHRA, CDR2 YSYEKL. The V segment lost 0 bases and the J segment 0 bases; nucleotides outside the gene matches: 4. CDR3: CASSQDRTGSSYNEQFF. The CDR3 nucleotides read TGCGCCAGCAGCCAAGATCGGACAGGGAGCTCCTACAATGAGCAGTTCTTC.

This chain joins TRBV19 and TRBJ2-7; 7 bases fit TRBD1. J gave up 2 bases and V 3 bases, and 4 bases lay outside the gene matches. Per germline, CDR1 LNHDA and CDR2 SQIVND (reference sequence). The CDR3 runs to 14 residues. Here the CDR3 reads CASSIGDSPYEQYF. The DNA for the CDR3 is TGTGCCAGTAGTATTGGGGACAGTCCCTACGAGCAGTACTTC.

The J gene is TRBJ2-1, the V gene TRBV6-4; TRBD1 matches 8 bases. The CDR3 has 18 residues. Per germline, CDR1 MRHNA and CDR2 SNTAGT. The V segment lost 0 bases and the J segment 3 bases; nucleotides outside the gene matches: 10. CDR3 DNA: TGTGCCAGCAGTGACTCGCCCTCGACAGGGGCTGACTACAATGAGCAGTTCTTC. Protein: CASSDSPSTGADYNEQFF.

This sequence joins TRBV6-1 and TRBJ2-3; TRBD2 matches at 7 bases. V was clipped by 8 bases and J by 3 bases; unmatched bases: 5. CDR1 and CDR2 from the germline V gene are MNHNS and SASEGT. The CDR3 spans 13 residues. The CDR3 spells CASGAGETDTQYF. DNA of the CDR3: TGTGCCAGCGGGGCGGGGGAGACAGATACGCAGTATTTT.

The chain links TRBV15 to TRBJ1-2, with D maybe TRBD1 (6 bases). The CDR3 is 17 residues long. V lost 0 bases to trimming and J lost 5 bases, with 19 bases between them. The germline V gene has CDR1 LNHNV and CDR2 YYDKDF (reference sequence). CDR3 residues: CATSRDPGPDRQYGYTF. The CDR3 DNA reads as TGTGCCACCAGCAGAGATCCAGGTCCTGACAGGCAGTATGGCTACACCTTC. Drawing the rest from reference TRBV15 and TRBJ1-2, the complete variable domain is DAMVIQNPRYQVTQFGKPVTLSCSQTLNHNVMYWYQQKSSQAPKLLFHYYDKDFNNEADTPDNFQSRRPNTSFCFLDIRSPGLGDTAMYLCATSRDPGPDRQYGYTFGSGTRLTVV.

This clone was counted between two and nine times. The V call is TRBV11-2, the J call TRBJ1-1; TRBD1 agrees at 7 bases. CDR1 is SGHAT and CDR2 is FQNNGV in the germline V gene. Trimming took 5 bases from V and 4 from J; bases not matched to a gene: 10. This CDR3 region has 15 residues. The CDR3 sequence: CASSTGTDRTTEAFF. In nucleotides, the CDR3 is TGTGCCAGCAGCACCGGGACAGATCGGACCACTGAAGCTTTCTTT. Together with reference TRBV11-2 and TRBJ1-1, the CDR3 gives the full variable domain: EAGVAQSPRYKIIEKRQSVAFWCNPISGHATLYWYQQILGQGPKLLIQFQNNGVVDDSQLPKDRFSAERLKGVDSTLKIQPAKLEDSAVYLCASSTGTDRTTEAFFGQGTRLTVV.

This chain links TRBV4-2 with TRBJ1-2; 11 bases fit TRBD1. CDR1 is LGHNA and CDR2 is YNFKEQ in the germline V gene. The CDR3 has 15 residues. With 7 bases clipped from V and 3 bases from J, the junction kept 7 bases outside the gene matches. This CDR3 reads CASNPGQGVHYGYTF. In DNA form, the CDR3 reads TGTGCCAGCAATCCGGGACAGGGGGTGCACTATGGCTACACCTTC.

The V call is TRBV7-2, the J call TRBJ2-7, with TRBD1 identical over 8 bases. This CDR3 contains 14 residues. After removal of 5 bases from V and 4 bases from J, the junction contained 7 bases not matched to a gene. The germline gives CDR1 SGHTA, CDR2 FQGNSA. The CDR3 sequence: CASSAGTGTYEQYF. For the CDR3, the DNA is TGTGCCAGCAGCGCCGGGACAGGCACGTACGAGCAGTACTTC.

The chain couples TRBV2 to TRBJ2-7; D may be TRBD1 (5 bases). Trimming pared 2 bases from V and 0 bases from J, leaving 14 bases between. Germline V gene data show CDR1 as SNHLY and CDR2 as FYNNEI. CDR3 length: 16 residues. CDR3 nucleotides: TGTGCCAGCAGTGAACAATTGTCAGGGCCCTCCTACGAGCAGTACTTC. This gives the protein CASSEQLSGPSYEQYF. The full variable domain, in which reference TRBV2 and TRBJ2-7 provide the parts outside the CDR3, is EPEVTQTPSHQVTQMGQEVILRCVPISNHLYFYWYRQILGQKVEFLVSFYNNEISEKSEIFDDQFSVERPDGSNFTLKIRSTKLEDSAMYFCASSEQLSGPSYEQYFGPGTRLTVT.

The V and J genes are TRBV6-4 and TRBJ2-7; TRBD2 matches at 7 bases. CDR1 MRHNA and CDR2 SNTAGT come from the germline V gene. This CDR3 comprises 15 residues. V was pared by 0 bases and J by 2 bases, with 4 bases of the junction left unmatched. The CDR3 region has the DNA TGTGCCAGCAGTGACTCAGCGGGAAAGACCTACGAGCAGTACTTC. It encodes CASSDSAGKTYEQYF.

This chain links TRBV4-3 with TRBJ2-5, with 9 bases identical to TRBD2. CDR1 is LGHNA, CDR2 YSLEER, per germline. This CDR3 comprises 15 residues. The J segment lost 11 bases and the V segment lost 0 bases, leaving 10 bases of the junction unmatched. The CDR3 protein is CASSQEGGRAFEQYF. Here the CDR3 DNA reads TGCGCCAGCAGCCAAGAGGGCGGGAGGGCCTTTGAGCAGTACTTC.

The chain joins TRBV19 to TRBJ2-2; the match to TRBD1 covers 7 bases. CDR1 LNHDA and CDR2 SQIVND come from the germline V gene (reference sequence). CDR3 length: 16 amino acids. The trim removed 6 bases at V and 0 bases at J, leaving 7 bases unmatched. CDR3 region: CASRGFGTANTGELFF. The CDR3 DNA reads TGTGCCAGTAGGGGGTTTGGGACAGCGAACACCGGGGAGCTGTTTTTT.

The chain employs TRBV28 and TRBJ2-7, with D maybe TRBD2 (5 bases). Trimming took off 3 bases at V and 0 bases at J, with 12 bases between the two ends. The CDR3 sequence is 15 residues long. Germline-derived CDR1 and CDR2 are MDHEN and SYDVKM. CDR3 nucleotide sequence: TGTGCCAGCAGTTTTCTCCGGGATCGCTCCTACGAGCAGTACTTC. Its protein product is CASSFLRDRSYEQYF.

This rearrangement joins TRBV7-2 to TRBJ2-4; D gene uncertain. The CDR3 has 12 residues. From germline, CDR1 is SGHTA and CDR2 FQGNSA. Trimming shortened V by 5 bases and J by 15 bases, and 17 bases separated the two germline ends. CDR3 sequence: CASSDSTRSWYF. The CDR3 DNA sequence: TGTGCCAGCAGCGACTCAACACGCTCTTGGTACTTC.

The gene calls are TRBV10-1 and TRBJ2-3; 8 bases align to TRBD2. With V trimmed by 4 bases and J by 4 bases, 13 bases remained unmatched. The CDR3 contains 17 residues. CDR1 and CDR2 (germline): WNHNN, SYGVQD (reference sequence). Here the CDR3 reads CASSGEGGLAGADTQYF. CDR3 DNA sequence: TGCGCCAGCAGTGGAGAGGGGGGGCTAGCGGGTGCAGATACGCAGTATTTT.